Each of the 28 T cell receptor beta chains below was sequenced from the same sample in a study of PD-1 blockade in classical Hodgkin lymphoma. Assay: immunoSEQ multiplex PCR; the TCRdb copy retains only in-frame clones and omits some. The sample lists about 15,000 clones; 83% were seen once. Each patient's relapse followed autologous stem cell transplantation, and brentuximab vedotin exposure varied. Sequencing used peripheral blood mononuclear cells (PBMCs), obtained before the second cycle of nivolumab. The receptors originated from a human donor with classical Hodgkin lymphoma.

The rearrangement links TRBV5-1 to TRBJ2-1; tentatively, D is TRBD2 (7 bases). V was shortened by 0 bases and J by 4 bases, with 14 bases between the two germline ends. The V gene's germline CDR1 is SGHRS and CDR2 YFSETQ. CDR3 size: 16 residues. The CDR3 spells CASSLGIRGAYNEQFF. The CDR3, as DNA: TGCGCCAGCAGCTTGGGAATCCGGGGGGCGTACAATGAGCAGTTCTTC.

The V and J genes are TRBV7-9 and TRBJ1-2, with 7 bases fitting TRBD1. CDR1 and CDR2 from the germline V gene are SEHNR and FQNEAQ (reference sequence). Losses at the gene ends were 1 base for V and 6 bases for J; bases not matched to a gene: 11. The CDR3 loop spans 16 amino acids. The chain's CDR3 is CASSLELQGPFHGYTF. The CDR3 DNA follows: TGTGCCAGCAGCTTAGAACTACAGGGGCCATTTCATGGCTACACCTTC.

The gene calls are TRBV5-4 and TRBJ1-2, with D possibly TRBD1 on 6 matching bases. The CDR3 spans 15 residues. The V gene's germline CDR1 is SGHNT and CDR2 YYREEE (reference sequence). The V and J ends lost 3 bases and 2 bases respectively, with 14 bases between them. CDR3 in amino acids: CASSSDRLRNYGYTF. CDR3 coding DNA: TGTGCCAGCAGCTCTGACAGGTTGCGAAACTATGGCTACACCTTC.

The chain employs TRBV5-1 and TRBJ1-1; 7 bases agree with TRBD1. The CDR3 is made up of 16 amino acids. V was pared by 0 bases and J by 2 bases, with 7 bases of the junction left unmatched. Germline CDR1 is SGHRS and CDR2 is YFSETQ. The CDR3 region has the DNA TGCGCCAGCAGCTTGGTAACAGGGGCCTACAACACTGAAGCTTTCTTT. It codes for CASSLVTGAYNTEAFF. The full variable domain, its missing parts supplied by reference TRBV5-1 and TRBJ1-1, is KAGVTQTPRYLIKTRGQQVTLSCSPISGHRSVSWYQQTPGQGLQFLFEYFSETQRNKGNFPGRFSGRQFSNSRSEMNVSTLELGDSALYLCASSLVTGAYNTEAFFGQGTRLTVV.

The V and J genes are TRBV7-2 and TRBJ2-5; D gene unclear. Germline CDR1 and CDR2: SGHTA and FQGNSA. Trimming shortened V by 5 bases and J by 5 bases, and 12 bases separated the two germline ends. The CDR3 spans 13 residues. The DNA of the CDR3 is TGTGCCAGCAGCCACCACCAGAAGGAGACCCAGTACTTC. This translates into CASSHHQKETQYF.

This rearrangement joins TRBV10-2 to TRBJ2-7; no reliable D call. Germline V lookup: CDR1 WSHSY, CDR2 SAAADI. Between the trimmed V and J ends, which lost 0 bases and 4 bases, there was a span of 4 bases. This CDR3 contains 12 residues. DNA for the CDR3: TGCGCCAGCAGTGAGTCAAGGTACGAGCAGTACTTC. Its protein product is CASSESRYEQYF.

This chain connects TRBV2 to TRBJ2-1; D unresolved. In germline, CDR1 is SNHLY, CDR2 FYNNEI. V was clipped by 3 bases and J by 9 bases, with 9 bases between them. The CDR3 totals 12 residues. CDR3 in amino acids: CASSEAPGEQFF. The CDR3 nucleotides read TGTGCCAGCAGTGAGGCCCCCGGTGAGCAGTTCTTC.

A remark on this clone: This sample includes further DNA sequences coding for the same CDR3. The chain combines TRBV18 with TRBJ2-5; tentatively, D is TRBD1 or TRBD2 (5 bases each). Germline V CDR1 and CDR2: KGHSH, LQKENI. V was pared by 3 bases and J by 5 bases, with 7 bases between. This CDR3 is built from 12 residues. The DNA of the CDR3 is TGTGCCAGCTCACCGAGGGGTGAGACCCAGTACTTC. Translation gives CASSPRGETQYF.

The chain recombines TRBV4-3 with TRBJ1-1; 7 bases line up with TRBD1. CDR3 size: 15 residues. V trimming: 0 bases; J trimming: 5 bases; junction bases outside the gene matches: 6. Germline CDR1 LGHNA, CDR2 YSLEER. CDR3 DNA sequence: TGCGCCAGCAGCCAAGACAACAGGGGTGGGACTGAAGCTTTCTTT. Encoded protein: CASSQDNRGGTEAFF.

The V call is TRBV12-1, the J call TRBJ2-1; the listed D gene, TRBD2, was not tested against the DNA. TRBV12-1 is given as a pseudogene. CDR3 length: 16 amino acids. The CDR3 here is CASSFGWLAENNEQFF. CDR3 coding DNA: TGTGCCAGCAGCTTTGGATGGCTAGCGGAGAATAATGAGCAGTTCTTC.

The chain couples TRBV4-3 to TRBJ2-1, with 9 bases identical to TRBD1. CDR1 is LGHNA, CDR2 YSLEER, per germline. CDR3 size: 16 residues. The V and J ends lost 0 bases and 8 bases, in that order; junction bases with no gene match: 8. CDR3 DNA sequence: TGCGCCAGCAGCCAAGAAGTGGACAGGGGACGGGATGAGCAGTTCTTC. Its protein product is CASSQEVDRGRDEQFF.

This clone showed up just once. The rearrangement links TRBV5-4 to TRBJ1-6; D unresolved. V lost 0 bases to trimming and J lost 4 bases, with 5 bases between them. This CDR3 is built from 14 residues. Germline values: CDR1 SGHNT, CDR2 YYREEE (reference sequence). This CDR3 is CASSLGEYNSPLHF. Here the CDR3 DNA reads TGTGCCAGCAGCTTGGGTGAATATAATTCACCCCTCCACTTT. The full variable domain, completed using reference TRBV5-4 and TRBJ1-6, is ETGVTQSPTHLIKTRGQQVTLRCSSQSGHNTVSWYQQALGQGPQFIFQYYREEENGRGNFPPRFSGLQFPNYSSELNVNALELDDSALYLCASSLGEYNSPLHFGNGTRLTVT.

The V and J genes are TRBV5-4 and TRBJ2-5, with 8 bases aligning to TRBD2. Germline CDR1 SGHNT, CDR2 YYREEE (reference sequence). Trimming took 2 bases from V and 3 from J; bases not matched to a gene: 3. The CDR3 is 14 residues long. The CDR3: CASSFRGGEETQYF. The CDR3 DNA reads TGTGCCAGCAGCTTTCGGGGGGGCGAAGAGACCCAGTACTTC.

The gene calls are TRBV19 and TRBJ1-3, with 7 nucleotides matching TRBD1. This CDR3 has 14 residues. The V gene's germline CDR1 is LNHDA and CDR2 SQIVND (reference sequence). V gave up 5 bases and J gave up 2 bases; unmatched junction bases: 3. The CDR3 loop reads CASSARGAGNTIYF. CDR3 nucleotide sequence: TGTGCCAGTAGTGCCAGGGGGGCTGGAAACACCATATATTTT.

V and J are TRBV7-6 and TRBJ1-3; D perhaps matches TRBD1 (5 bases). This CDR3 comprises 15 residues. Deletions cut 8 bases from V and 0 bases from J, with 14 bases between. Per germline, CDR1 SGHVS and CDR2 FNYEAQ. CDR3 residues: CASQGWGNSGNTIYF. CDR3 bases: TGTGCCAGCCAAGGTTGGGGGAACTCTGGAAACACCATATATTTT.

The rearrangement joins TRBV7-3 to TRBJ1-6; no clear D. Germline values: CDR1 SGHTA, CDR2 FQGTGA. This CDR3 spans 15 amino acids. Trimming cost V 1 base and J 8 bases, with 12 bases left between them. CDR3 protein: CASSLSSGLHSPLHF. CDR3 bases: TGTGCCAGCAGCTTAAGTAGCGGTCTCCATTCACCCCTCCACTTT.

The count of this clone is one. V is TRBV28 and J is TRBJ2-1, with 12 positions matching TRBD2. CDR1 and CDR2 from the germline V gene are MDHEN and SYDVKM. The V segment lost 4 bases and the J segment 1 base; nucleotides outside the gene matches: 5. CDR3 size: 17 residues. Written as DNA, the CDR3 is TGTGCCAGCAGTTCTAGCGGGGGGGATGGGTCCTACAATGAGCAGTTCTTC. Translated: CASSSSGGDGSYNEQFF. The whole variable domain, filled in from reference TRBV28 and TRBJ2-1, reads DVKVTQSSRYLVKRTGEKVFLECVQDMDHENMFWYRQDPGLGLRLIYFSYDVKMKEKGDIPEGYSVSREKKERFSLILESASTNQTSMYLCASSSSGGDGSYNEQFFGPGTRLTVL.

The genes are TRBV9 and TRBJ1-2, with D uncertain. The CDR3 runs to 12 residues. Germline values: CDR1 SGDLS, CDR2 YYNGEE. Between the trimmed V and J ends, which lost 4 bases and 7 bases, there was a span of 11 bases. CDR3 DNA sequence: TGTGCCAGCAGCTCAAACCCGAGTGGCTACACCTTC. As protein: CASSSNPSGYTF.

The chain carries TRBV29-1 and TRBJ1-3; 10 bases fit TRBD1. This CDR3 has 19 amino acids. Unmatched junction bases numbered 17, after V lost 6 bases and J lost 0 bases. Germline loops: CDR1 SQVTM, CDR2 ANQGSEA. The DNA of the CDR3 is TGCAGCGTCCGCGGGGTCGGGACAGGGGCCCTTGGCTCTGGAAACACCATATATTTT. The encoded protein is CSVRGVGTGALGSGNTIYF.

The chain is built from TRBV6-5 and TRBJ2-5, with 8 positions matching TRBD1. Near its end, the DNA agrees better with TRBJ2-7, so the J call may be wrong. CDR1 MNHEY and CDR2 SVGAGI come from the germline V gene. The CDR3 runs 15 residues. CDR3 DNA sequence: TGTGCCAGCAGTTACGATCGGACAGGGATCTACGAGCAGTACTTC. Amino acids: CASSYDRTGIYEQYF.

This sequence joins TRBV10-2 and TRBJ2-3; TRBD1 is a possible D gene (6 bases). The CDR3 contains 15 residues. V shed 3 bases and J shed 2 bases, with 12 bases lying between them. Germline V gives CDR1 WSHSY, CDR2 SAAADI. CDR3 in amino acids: CASSDPDRSTDTQYF. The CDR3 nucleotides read TGCGCCAGCAGTGACCCTGACAGGTCCACAGATACGCAGTATTTT.

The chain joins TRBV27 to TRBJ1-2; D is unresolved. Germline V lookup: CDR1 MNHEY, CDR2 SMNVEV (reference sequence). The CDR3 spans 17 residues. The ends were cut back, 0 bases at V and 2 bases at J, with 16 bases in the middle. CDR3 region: CASSLSKGPGGNYGYTF. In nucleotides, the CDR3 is TGTGCCAGCAGTTTATCGAAGGGTCCAGGAGGAAACTATGGCTACACCTTC.

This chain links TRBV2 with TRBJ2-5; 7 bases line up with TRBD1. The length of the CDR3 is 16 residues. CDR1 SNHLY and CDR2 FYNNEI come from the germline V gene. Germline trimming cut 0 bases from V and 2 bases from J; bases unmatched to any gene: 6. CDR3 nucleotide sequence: TGTGCCAGCAGTGAAGCGAGACGGGACAGACAAGAGACCCAGTACTTC. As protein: CASSEARRDRQETQYF.

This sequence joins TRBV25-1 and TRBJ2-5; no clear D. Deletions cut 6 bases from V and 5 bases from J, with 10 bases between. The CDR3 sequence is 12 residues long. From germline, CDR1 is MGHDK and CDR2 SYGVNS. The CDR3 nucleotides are TGTGCCAGCAGGAGTGGGGTGGAGACCCAGTACTTC. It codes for CASRSGVETQYF.

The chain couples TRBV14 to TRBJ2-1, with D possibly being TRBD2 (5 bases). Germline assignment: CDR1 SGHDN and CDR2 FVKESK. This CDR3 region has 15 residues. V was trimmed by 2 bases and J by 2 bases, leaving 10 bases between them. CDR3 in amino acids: CASSQRPGTYNEQFF. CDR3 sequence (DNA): TGTGCCAGCAGCCAAAGGCCGGGAACCTACAATGAGCAGTTCTTC.

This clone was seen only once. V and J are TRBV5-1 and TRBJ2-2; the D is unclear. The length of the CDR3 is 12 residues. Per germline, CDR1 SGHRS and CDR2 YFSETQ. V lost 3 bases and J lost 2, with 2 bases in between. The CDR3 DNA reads TGCGCCAGCAGCTATAACACCGGGGAGCTGTTTTTT. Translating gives CASSYNTGELFF.

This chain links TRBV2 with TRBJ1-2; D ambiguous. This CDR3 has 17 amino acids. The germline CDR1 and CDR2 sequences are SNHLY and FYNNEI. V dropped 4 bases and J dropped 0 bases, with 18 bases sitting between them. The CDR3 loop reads CASSVFGGFGSNYGYTF. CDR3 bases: TGTGCCAGCAGTGTTTTCGGTGGTTTTGGGTCTAACTATGGCTACACCTTC. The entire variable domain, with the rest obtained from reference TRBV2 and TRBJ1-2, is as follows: EPEVTQTPSHQVTQMGQEVILRCVPISNHLYFYWYRQILGQKVEFLVSFYNNEISEKSEIFDDQFSVERPDGSNFTLKIRSTKLEDSAMYFCASSVFGGFGSNYGYTFGSGTRLTVV.

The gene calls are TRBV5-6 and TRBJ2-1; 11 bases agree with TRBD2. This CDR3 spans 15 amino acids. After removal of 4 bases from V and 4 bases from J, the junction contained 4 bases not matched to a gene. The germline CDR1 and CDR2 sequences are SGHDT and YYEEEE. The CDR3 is CASSVAGGLYNEQFF. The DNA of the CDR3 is TGTGCCAGCAGCGTAGCGGGGGGGTTATACAATGAGCAGTTCTTC.